Each of the 2 T cell receptor beta chains below was sequenced from the same sample in a study of T cells in Graves' hyperthyroidism and ophthalmopathy. The investigators amplified TCR beta CDR3 regions from RNA transcripts. A set of HTBI primers served as the primers for a first-round RT-PCR of the TCR CDR3. TCRdb called the multiplex PCR reads again in MiXCR, with one record for every CDR3 protein. Of 300,000 to 450,000 distinct CDR3 sequences listed, 15% to 19% were seen once; the top ten hold roughly 26%. Sequenced sample: blood. The receptors originated from a woman aged 18-29 years with Graves' hyperthyroidism that later progressed to Graves' ophthalmopathy.

This clonotype was recorded many times. The chain joins TRBV20-1 to TRBJ1-5; D not resolved. Trimming cost V 6 bases and J 2 bases, with 17 bases left between them. In germline, CDR1 is DFQATT, CDR2 SNEGSKA (reference sequence). This CDR3 is built from 15 residues. In DNA form, the CDR3 reads TGCAGTGCAAGACACGGGTTTAGTGGCAATCAGCCCCAGCATTTT. Its protein is CSARHGFSGNQPQHF.

This clonotype was found a few times. The rearrangement links TRBV9 to TRBJ1-1; D unresolved. CDR1 is SGDLS and CDR2 is YYNGEE in the germline V gene. Between the trimmed V and J ends, which lost 4 bases and 11 bases, there was a span of 12 bases. The CDR3 spans 11 residues. CDR3 in DNA: TGTGCCAGCAGCCCCCCGCCTCCCGCTTTCTTT. This codes for CASSPPPPAFF.